Detailed here is one T cell receptor beta chain. The antigen is unknown. The sample belongs to a study of beta chain features in type 1 diabetes. General study results and limits: Shorter TCRB CDR3s, moderately but significantly so, were found in Type 1 diabetes patients in all four CD4+ subsets. A possible short-template PCR bias applies equally to patients and controls.

The study reverse transcribed the entire isolated RNA, so it sequenced expressed TCRB transcripts. Each sample of naive, central memory or regulatory T cells had, on average, about 3.6 million reads. Clones were read by immunoSEQ multiplex PCR, and TCRdb kept only the in-frame ones, dropping some. The sample has a few hundred thousand clones; 9.5% to 13% are singletons. CDR3 size: 15 residues. CDR1 is SGHAT, CDR2 FQNNGV, per germline. V dropped 2 bases and J dropped 7; count of bases not matched to a gene: 6. Cell sorting via CD45RO/CCR7/CD25/CD127/CD95/CD27 was performed to obtain CD4+ naive, central memory, regulatory and stem cell-like memory cells.

The sequence was obtained from a man aged 25 to 45 with type 1 diabetes. The sample taken for sequencing was naive CD4+ T cells from blood. The rearrangement uses TRBV11-2 and TRBJ1-5, with 9 positions matching TRBD1. CDR3 protein: CASSLTGTGFQPQHF. The CDR3 region has the DNA TGTGCCAGCAGCTTAACAGGGACAGGGTTCCAGCCCCAGCATTTT.